Given below is one T cell receptor (beta chain) in context. Trimming cost V 4 bases and J 5 bases, with 19 bases left between them. CDR3 length equals 16 residues. Germline V gene sequence: CDR1 PRHDT, CDR2 FYEKMQ (reference sequence). The data were obtained in a study of blood T cell repertoires in COVID-19. On the study more broadly: In each case, the material was cDNA or gDNA derived from T cells, B-cell-depleted T cells, or PBMCs.

In the source study's methods: By means of reference gene primer amplification, nucleated cell counts were estimated. TCRdb's copy holds only in-frame clones and misses some; the assay was immunoSEQ multiplex PCR. For V, J and clone size, that table is used; D and trimming come from the DNA. Among under 200,000 clones listed, approximately 80% were seen once. The receptor's source is a man in his 60s with acute or convalescent COVID-19. J is TRBJ2-3 and V is TRBV13; D might be TRBD1 (6 bases). Sequencing was performed on peripheral blood. This CDR3 is CASSSRSTGRIDTQYF. The CDR3 DNA is TGTGCCAGCAGCTCGAGGTCAACAGGGCGTATAGATACGCAGTATTTT.